The clone carrying this T cell receptor beta chain was picked up a small number of times. The data belong to a study of blood T cell repertoires in COVID-19. Overall study: Material from acute and convalescent COVID-19 was sourced from the United States, Italy and Spain.

The ends were cut back, 3 bases at V and 6 bases at J, with 15 bases in the middle. This CDR3 contains 14 residues. Germline loops: CDR1 SGDLS, CDR2 YYNGEE. Methods used by the authors: Using reference gene primer amplification, nucleated cell counts were estimated. The method was immunoSEQ multiplex PCR; TCRdb's version includes in-frame clones alone and lacks a portion of them. V, J and clone size are taken as reported in that table, and D and trimming were inferred from the DNA itself. The sample yields tens of thousands of clones, roughly 90% seen once. This receptor was identified in a human donor in a cohort sampled during active COVID-19. V gene TRBV9 combines with J gene TRBJ2-5; tentative D call: TRBD1 (5 bases). Sequencing used peripheral blood. CDR3 residues: CASSADQGTKTQYF. For the CDR3, the DNA is TGTGCCAGCAGCGCCGACCAGGGTACGAAGACCCAGTACTTC.